This T cell receptor (beta chain) comes out of a study of T cell responses to AZD1222 COVID-19 vaccine. Findings of the study overall: Two doses of AZD1222 preceded a rise in Spike-specific TCR breadth and depth. Researchers report vaccine-associated CD4 TCRs spanning spike, with dominance at 160-218 and 743-854. Nearly half of spike-specific TCRs reportedly target unmutated variant regions. At study baseline, merely more than 5 AZD1222 recipients were seropositive.

Clones were read by immunoSEQ multiplex PCR, and TCRdb kept only the in-frame ones, dropping some. The sample lists some 83,000 clones, about 83% occurring once. Germline V gives CDR1 SGDLS, CDR2 YYNGEE. This CDR3 is built from 16 residues. V was clipped by 0 bases and J by 8 bases, with 20 bases between them. Comments on this clone: Its target is not known.

This rearrangement joins TRBV9 to TRBJ1-2; D is uncertain. This specimen consisted of peripheral blood, obtained on day 0 of AZD1222 vaccination. This TCR was sampled from an adult in good health. As DNA, the CDR3 is TGTGCCAGCAGCGTAGATCCGTCCGGAAACCTGGGCGGCTACACCTTC. This gives the protein CASSVDPSGNLGGYTF.